Shown below are 24 T cell receptor beta chains from a single sample sequenced in a study of OX40 agonist ivuxolimab in advanced cancers. Profiling relied on immunoSEQ multiplex PCR, and the TCRdb table lists in-frame clones only, not all of them. The data show 19,000 or so clones, with around 67% seen just once and roughly 26% held by the top ten. The specimen was CD4+ or CD8+ T cells sorted from blood, collected in a trial of the OX40 agonist ivuxolimab. Receptor source: an adult with an advanced solid tumor such as melanoma, head and neck, liver or kidney cancer.

The V and J genes are TRBV11-3 and TRBJ2-3, with 7 bases aligning to TRBD2. Trimming took 2 bases from V and 4 from J; bases not matched to a gene: 6. Germline V lookup: CDR1 SGHNT, CDR2 YENEEA. CDR3 size: 15 residues. The CDR3 DNA reads TGTGCCAGCAGCTTACGGGCGGGAGCCCCAGATACGCAGTATTTT. Translation: CASSLRAGAPDTQYF.

V and J are TRBV5-8 and TRBJ2-5; D may be TRBD1 (5 bases). The CDR3 is 12 amino acids. Germline CDR1 SGHTS, CDR2 YDEGEE. V lost 10 bases and J lost 4, with 14 bases in between. CDR3 loop: CAALQGLETQYF. DNA for the CDR3: TGTGCCGCCCTTCAGGGTTTAGAGACCCAGTACTTC.

The chain employs TRBV19 and TRBJ1-2; 8 nucleotides align to TRBD1. J gave up 4 bases and V 6 bases, and 4 bases lay outside the gene matches. Germline loops: CDR1 LNHDA, CDR2 SQIVND (reference sequence). This CDR3 is built from 13 residues. The CDR3 coding sequence is TGTGCCAGTAGGCTACAGGGGGTCTATGGCTACACCTTC. It yields the protein CASRLQGVYGYTF.

The rearrangement uses TRBV19 and TRBJ1-5; 7 nucleotides align to TRBD1. J lost 6 bases, V lost 3 bases, and 8 bases had no gene match. The CDR3 loop spans 15 amino acids. Germline assignment: CDR1 LNHDA and CDR2 SQIVND (reference sequence). CDR3 bases: TGTGCCAGTAGTATCCAAACAGGGGTTATTCAGCCCCAGCATTTT. Residues: CASSIQTGVIQPQHF.

V usage is TRBV5-1 and J usage is TRBJ1-1, with TRBD1 identical over 9 bases. Per the germline V gene, CDR1 is SGHRS and CDR2 is YFSETQ. This CDR3 has 19 residues. The trim removed 1 base at V and 6 bases at J, leaving 19 bases unmatched. The CDR3 DNA reads TGCGCCAGCAGCTTGTTTCAATCCCGGGACAGGGTTTCGGTCCCTGAAGCTTTCTTT. It translates to CASSLFQSRDRVSVPEAFF.

This clone is categorized as medium-sized. The chain carries TRBV11-3 and TRBJ2-1, with D hard to call. The V gene lost 0 bases and the J gene lost 6 bases, with 3 bases spanning the gap. CDR3 length: 12 residues. Germline lookup yields CDR1 SGHNT and CDR2 YENEEA. The CDR3 DNA reads TGTGCCAGCAGCTTAGATCCCAATGAGCAGTTCTTC. This sequence encodes CASSLDPNEQFF.

The chain uses TRBV29-1 and TRBJ1-1; D is possibly TRBD1 (6 bases). Trimming removed 5 bases from V and 6 bases from J, with 10 bases in between. CDR1 and CDR2 from the germline V gene are SQVTM and ANQGSEA. There are 11 residues in the CDR3. In DNA form, the CDR3 reads TGCAGCGTTTGGGGGGGCTCTGAAGCTTTCTTT. Encoded protein: CSVWGGSEAFF.

The gene calls are TRBV27 and TRBJ1-1, with D unresolved. Trimming removed 5 bases from V and 1 base from J, with 8 bases in between. The CDR3 contains 13 residues. From germline, CDR1 is MNHEY and CDR2 SMNVEV (reference sequence). The CDR3 loop reads CASSATRNTEAFF. The CDR3 DNA is TGTGCCAGCAGTGCTACCAGGAACACTGAAGCTTTCTTT.

This clone was detected only a few times. V usage is TRBV7-9 and J usage is TRBJ1-2; a weak D match, TRBD1 (5 bases). CDR3 length equals 17 residues. Trimming took 1 base from V and 4 from J, leaving 19 bases between them. Looked up from germline, CDR1 is SEHNR and CDR2 is FQNEAQ (reference sequence). CDR3 loop: CASSLGSGRVAGYGYTF. CDR3 DNA: TGTGCCAGCAGCTTAGGTTCGGGACGAGTTGCAGGCTATGGCTACACCTTC.

The genes are TRBV13 and TRBJ2-1, with D perhaps matching TRBD1 (6 bases). The V and J ends lost 3 bases and 1 base respectively, with 19 bases between them. Germline values: CDR1 PRHDT, CDR2 FYEKMQ (reference sequence). This CDR3 comprises 18 residues. The CDR3 is CASSFPGALIDSYNEQFF. The CDR3 DNA reads TGTGCCAGCAGCTTCCCAGGGGCCTTGATCGATTCCTACAATGAGCAGTTCTTC.

The J gene is TRBJ1-1, the V gene TRBV27; D may be TRBD1 (5 bases). The V and J ends lost 3 bases and 1 base respectively, with 9 bases between them. Germline loops: CDR1 MNHEY, CDR2 SMNVEV (reference sequence). The CDR3 contains 14 residues. The CDR3 DNA sequence: TGTGCCAGCAGTTTGACAGCGGGGAACACTGAAGCTTTCTTT. It is translated as CASSLTAGNTEAFF.

The chain has TRBV11-3 and TRBJ2-7, with 7 positions matching TRBD1. The CDR3 runs 13 residues. CDR1 and CDR2 (germline): SGHNT, YENEEA. After removal of 1 base from V and 3 bases from J, the junction contained 0 bases not matched to a gene. Here the CDR3 DNA reads TGTGCCAGCAGCTTAGGGGACAGCTACGAGCAGTACTTC. This gives the protein CASSLGDSYEQYF.

V is TRBV10-2 and J is TRBJ2-1, with 7 bases aligning to TRBD2. With V trimmed by 4 bases and J by 4 bases, 7 bases remained unmatched. Per germline, CDR1 WSHSY and CDR2 SAAADI. The CDR3 is 15 amino acids. The CDR3 here is CASSVLREGYNEQFF. CDR3 coding DNA: TGCGCCAGCAGTGTCTTGAGGGAGGGTTACAATGAGCAGTTCTTC.

The CDR3 nucleotides are TGCGCCAGCAGCCAAGTATCAGGTCTGGTCAGCTCTGGAAACACCATATATTTT. Translated, it gives CASSQVSGLVSSGNTIYF. The V and J genes are TRBV4-1 and TRBJ1-3, with D unresolved. This CDR3 spans 18 amino acids. The germline CDR1 and CDR2 sequences are MGHRA and YSYEKL. V was pared by 1 base and J by 0 bases, with 16 bases between.

The genes are TRBV7-7 and TRBJ2-3; D might be TRBD1 (5 bases). CDR3 length: 13 amino acids. Germline V CDR1 and CDR2: SSHAT, FNYEAQ (reference sequence). V shed 5 bases and J shed 6 bases, with 12 bases lying between them. The CDR3 DNA is TGTGCCAGCAGCACTTACAGGAGCGATACGCAGTATTTT. Amino acid sequence: CASSTYRSDTQYF. Filled out from reference TRBV7-7 and TRBJ2-3, the complete variable domain reads GAGVSQSPRYKVTKRGQDVTLRCDPISSHATLYWYQQALGQGPEFLTYFNYEAQPDKSGLPSDRFSAERPEGSISTLTIQRTEQRDSAMYRCASSTYRSDTQYFGPGTRLTVL.

The chain links TRBV7-8 to TRBJ2-7; 8 bases line up with TRBD2. Trimming cost V 5 bases and J 0 bases; bases outside gene matches: 9. This CDR3 spans 16 amino acids. CDR1 and CDR2 (germline): SGHVS, FQNEAQ. This CDR3 is CASSRTSGESSYEQYF. CDR3 DNA: TGTGCCAGCAGCCGCACTAGCGGAGAGAGCTCCTACGAGCAGTACTTC.

CDR3 amino acids: CASSLGQGNGYTF. CDR3 in DNA: TGTGCCAGCAGCCTAGGACAGGGGAATGGCTACACCTTC. The V call is TRBV4-2, the J call TRBJ1-2; TRBD1 matches 9 bases. CDR1 is LGHNA, CDR2 YNFKEQ, per germline. The junction had 3 bases not matched to a gene; V was cut back by 4 bases and J by 6 bases. CDR3 length equals 13 residues.

This clone was counted once. This chain links TRBV11-3 with TRBJ2-1; no definite D call. Germline assignment: CDR1 SGHNT and CDR2 YENEEA. This CDR3 spans 14 amino acids. V was cut by 3 bases and J by 4 bases, with 10 bases left in between. The CDR3 DNA reads as TGTGCCAGCAGCTTTCCCGGGCAGTACAATGAGCAGTTCTTC. It translates to CASSFPGQYNEQFF.

J is TRBJ2-1 and V is TRBV9; 8 bases map to TRBD2. CDR1 and CDR2 (germline): SGDLS, YYNGEE. CDR3 length: 14 residues. J was trimmed by 6 bases and V by 3 bases; bases with no gene match: 5. The CDR3 reads CASSGIGRANEQFF. In nucleotides, the CDR3 is TGTGCCAGCAGCGGGATCGGGAGGGCCAATGAGCAGTTCTTC.

The chain uses TRBV5-4 and TRBJ2-7, with 13 nucleotides matching TRBD2. The CDR3 is made up of 15 amino acids. V gave up 7 bases and J gave up 5 bases; unmatched junction bases: 9. The germline CDR1 and CDR2 sequences are SGHNT and YYREEE (reference sequence). CDR3 amino acids: CASESGTSGMNEQYF. CDR3 nucleotides: TGTGCCAGCGAATCAGGGACTAGCGGGATGAACGAGCAGTACTTC.

This clone has a single count. The chain employs TRBV7-9 and TRBJ2-3; D tentatively reads TRBD1 or TRBD2 (5 bases each). The CDR3 consists of 16 residues. Germline CDR1 reads SEHNR; CDR2 reads FQNEAQ (reference sequence). V was trimmed by 1 base and J by 2 bases, leaving 13 bases between them. The CDR3 loop reads CASSLETGTYTDTQYF. As DNA, the CDR3 is TGTGCCAGCAGCTTAGAAACCGGGACCTACACAGATACGCAGTATTTT. Filled out from reference TRBV7-9 and TRBJ2-3, the complete variable domain reads DTGVSQNPRHKITKRGQNVTFRCDPISEHNRLYWYRQTLGQGPEFLTYFQNEAQLEKSRLLSDRFSAERPKGSFSTLEIQRTEQGDSAMYLCASSLETGTYTDTQYFGPGTRLTVL.

The chain uses TRBV5-1 and TRBJ2-5; 12 nucleotides match TRBD2. The J call may be wrong; the DNA end is better matched by TRBJ2-7. Germline CDR1 and CDR2: SGHRS and YFSETQ. The CDR3 consists of 15 residues. CDR3 in DNA: TGCGCCAGCAGCCACGGGACTAGCGGGCCCTACGAGCAGTACTTC. Translation: CASSHGTSGPYEQYF.

This clone was seen a handful of times. The chain has TRBV6-5 and TRBJ1-1; D is unclear. Germline CDR1 and CDR2: MNHEY and SVGAGI. Trimming stripped 5 bases from V and 7 bases from J, with 11 bases between. This CDR3 spans 12 amino acids. This CDR3 reads CASSRRGIEAFF. DNA of the CDR3: TGTGCCAGCAGTAGACGCGGAATTGAAGCTTTCTTT.

In this sample, this clone turned up once. J is TRBJ2-7 and V is TRBV4-2; 16 nucleotides agree with TRBD2. Germline CDR1 and CDR2: LGHNA and YNFKEQ. This CDR3 region has 19 residues. V was clipped by 0 bases and J by 5 bases; unmatched bases: 10. CDR3 region: CASSQELGTSGRAFHEQYF. CDR3 nucleotides: TGTGCCAGCAGCCAAGAATTGGGGACTAGCGGGAGGGCCTTCCACGAGCAGTACTTC.